These 2 T cell receptor beta chains came from one sample sequenced in a study of early T cells in non-severe SARS-CoV-2 infection. TCRdb ran MiXCR on the 5' RACE reads and lists one entry per CDR3 protein. The data hold over 85,000 distinct CDR3 sequences, with approximately 16% observed a single time. The sample consisted of whole blood. The receptor source for this set is an adult who was a healthcare worker with PCR-confirmed SARS-CoV-2 infection or an uninfected control (not recorded which).

A few counts support this clonotype. V usage is TRBV12-3 or TRBV12-4 and J usage is TRBJ1-3; D is unresolved. V was trimmed by 5 bases and J by 0 bases, leaving 14 bases between them. The CDR3 loop spans 16 amino acids. The CDR3 region is CASSPSGMSSGNTIYF. The CDR3, as DNA: TGTGCCAGCAGTCCCTCCGGGATGAGCTCTGGAAACACCATATATTTT.

This clonotype was seen only a few times. This sequence joins TRBV5-1 and TRBJ2-1; D call uncertain. The V end was cut by 5 bases, the J end by 9 bases, with 18 bases between. Looked up from germline, CDR1 is SGHRS and CDR2 is YFSETQ. The CDR3 length is 14 residues. CDR3 in amino acids: CASSFQPNTGEQFF. The CDR3 DNA sequence: TGCGCCAGCAGTTTCCAACCCAACACTGGTGAGCAGTTCTTC.